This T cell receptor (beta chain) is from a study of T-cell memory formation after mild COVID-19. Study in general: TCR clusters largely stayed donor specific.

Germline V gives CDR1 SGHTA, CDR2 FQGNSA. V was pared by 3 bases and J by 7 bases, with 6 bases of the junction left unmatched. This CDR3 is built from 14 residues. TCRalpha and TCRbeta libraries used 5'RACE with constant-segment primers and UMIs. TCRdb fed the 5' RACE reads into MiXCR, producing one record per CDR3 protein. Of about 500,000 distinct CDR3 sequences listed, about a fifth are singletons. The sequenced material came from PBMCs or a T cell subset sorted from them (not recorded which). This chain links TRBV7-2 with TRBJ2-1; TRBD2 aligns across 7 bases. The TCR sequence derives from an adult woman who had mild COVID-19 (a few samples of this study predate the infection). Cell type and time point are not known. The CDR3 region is CASSFTLAVNEQFF. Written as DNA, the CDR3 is TGTGCCAGCAGCTTCACTCTAGCGGTAAATGAGCAGTTCTTC.